There are a few counts of the clone carrying this T cell receptor beta chain. Its target is unknown. CDR1 is GTSNPN, CDR2 SVGIG, per germline (reference sequence). Trimming removed 0 bases from V and 3 bases from J; junction bases left unmatched: 4. The length of the CDR3 is 14 residues. Use of 60 Vbeta and 13 Jbeta primers characterized the PCR. The protocol was immunoSEQ multiplex PCR, while the TCRdb copy is restricted to in-frame clones and leaves out a portion. There are about 160,000 clones in the sample; 65% to 80% occur only once, and about 4.5% lies in the top ten. This entry belongs to a study of cytomegalovirus exposure and HLA in healthy donors. Overall study findings and caveats: Indistinguishable V segments such as TRBV6-2 and TRBV6-3 were excluded. The classifier was said to identify cytomegalovirus status with high specificity and sensitivity.

Source material: PBMCs. The J gene is TRBJ2-7, the V gene TRBV30, with TRBD2 identical over 8 bases. This sequence originates from a man in his forties in good health and CMV-seronegative. The CDR3 protein is CAWSVPAGDYEQYF. CDR3 bases: TGTGCCTGGAGTGTGCCAGCGGGGGACTACGAGCAGTACTTC.